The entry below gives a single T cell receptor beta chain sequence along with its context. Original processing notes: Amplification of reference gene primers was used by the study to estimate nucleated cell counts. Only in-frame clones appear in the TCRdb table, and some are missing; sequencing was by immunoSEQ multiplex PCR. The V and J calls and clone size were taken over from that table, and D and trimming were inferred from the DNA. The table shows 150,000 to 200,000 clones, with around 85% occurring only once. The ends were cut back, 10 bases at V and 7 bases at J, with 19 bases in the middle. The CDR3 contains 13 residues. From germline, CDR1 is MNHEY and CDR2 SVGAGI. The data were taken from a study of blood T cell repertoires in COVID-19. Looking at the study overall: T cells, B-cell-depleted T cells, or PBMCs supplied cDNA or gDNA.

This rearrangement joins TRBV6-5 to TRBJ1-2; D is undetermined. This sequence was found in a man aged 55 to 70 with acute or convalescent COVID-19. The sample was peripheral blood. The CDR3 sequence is CATHRTTAGGYTF. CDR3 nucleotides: TGTGCCACCCACCGGACGACGGCGGGTGGCTACACCTTC.